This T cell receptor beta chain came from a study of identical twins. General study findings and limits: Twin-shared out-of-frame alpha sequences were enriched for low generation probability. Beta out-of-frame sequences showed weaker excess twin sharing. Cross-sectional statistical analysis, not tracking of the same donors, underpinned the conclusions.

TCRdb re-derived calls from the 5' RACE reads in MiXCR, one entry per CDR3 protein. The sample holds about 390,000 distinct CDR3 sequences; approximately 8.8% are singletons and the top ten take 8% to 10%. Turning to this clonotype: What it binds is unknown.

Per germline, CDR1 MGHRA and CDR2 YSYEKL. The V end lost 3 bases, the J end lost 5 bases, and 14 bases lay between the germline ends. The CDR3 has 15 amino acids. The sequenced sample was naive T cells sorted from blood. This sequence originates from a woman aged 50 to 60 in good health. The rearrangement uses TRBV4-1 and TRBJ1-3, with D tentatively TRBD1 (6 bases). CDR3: CASSHPTDSRNTIYF. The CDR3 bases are TGCGCCAGCAGCCACCCGACGGACAGTCGAAACACCATATATTTT.